The entry that follows covers one T cell receptor beta chain sequence. Its antigen is not identified. This may be a read error: a much more frequent sequence differs by one nucleotide. Findings of the study overall: Tumor memory CD4+ T cell TCR gene usage was found to cluster with blood and lymph node memory CD4+ cells and with lymph node naive CD4+ cells.

Treg sorting used a CD4+CD25+CD127-/low gate. One entry per CDR3 protein results from TCRdb running MiXCR on the 5' RACE reads. The sample shows approximately 50,000 distinct CDR3 sequences, roughly 20% of them seen only once. This CDR3 has 15 residues. CDR1 is SGHRS, CDR2 YFSETQ, per germline. With V trimmed by 7 bases and J by 4 bases, 9 bases remained unmatched. The clonotype originates from a female donor with breast cancer. The gene calls are TRBV5-1 and TRBJ1-5, with TRBD1 identical over 9 bases. The specimen was tumor-infiltrating Tregs sorted from the breast tumor. The CDR3 spells CASGPGTGNNQPQHF. CDR3 bases: TGCGCCAGCGGCCCTGGGACAGGGAATAATCAGCCCCAGCATTTT.